The present entry profiles one T cell receptor beta chain with its context. Being one base from a much bigger clone, this may be a read error. These data originate in a study of molecular identifiers for immune sequencing clone quantification. On the study more broadly: The replicate experiment used RNA from roughly 20,000 or 100,000 naive CD8 cells. This RNA was split into five aliquots, and four of them were sequenced.

Sorted inputs of roughly 18,000 to 1,100,000 cells, with 10%, 30% or 50% RNA, yielded naive CD8 libraries. Both previously described methods and listed TCR primers were employed to make bulk TCR libraries. TCRdb re-analysed the PCR reads in MiXCR, keeping a single row per CDR3 protein. The sample has about 65,000 distinct CDR3 sequences; 17% are singletons. The sample was naive CD8+ T cells from blood, with Jurkat cell RNA spiked in. The subset denotes: FACS-sorted CD8+CD4-CCR7+CD45RA+ naive T cells. The clonotype was recovered from a human donor in good health. Some libraries in this study had Jurkat cell RNA spiked in.

This CDR3 reads CASSYSGAGEPFF. CDR3 bases: TGTGCCAGCAGTTATAGCGGCGCCGGGGAGCCGTTTTTT. The chain recombines TRBV6-5 with TRBJ2-2; D is perhaps TRBD2 (6 bases). This CDR3 is built from 13 residues. CDR1 and CDR2 from the germline V gene are MNHEY and SVGAGI.